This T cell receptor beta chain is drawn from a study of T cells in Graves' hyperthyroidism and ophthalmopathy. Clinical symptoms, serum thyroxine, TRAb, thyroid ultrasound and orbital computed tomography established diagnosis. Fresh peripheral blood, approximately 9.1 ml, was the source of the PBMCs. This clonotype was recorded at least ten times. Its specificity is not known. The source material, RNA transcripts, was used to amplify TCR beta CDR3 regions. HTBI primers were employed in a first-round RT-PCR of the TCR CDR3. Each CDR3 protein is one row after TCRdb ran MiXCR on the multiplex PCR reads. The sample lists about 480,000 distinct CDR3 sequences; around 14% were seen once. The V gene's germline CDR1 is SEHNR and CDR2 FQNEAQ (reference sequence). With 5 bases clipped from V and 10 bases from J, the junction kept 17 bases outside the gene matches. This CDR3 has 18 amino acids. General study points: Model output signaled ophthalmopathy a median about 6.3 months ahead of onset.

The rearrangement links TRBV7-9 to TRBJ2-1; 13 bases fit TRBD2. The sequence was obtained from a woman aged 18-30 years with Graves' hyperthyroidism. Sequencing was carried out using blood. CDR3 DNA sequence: TGTGCCAGCAGCAACCGCCTAACTAGCGGGAGGGACCGGTGGGAGCAGTTCTTC. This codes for CASSNRLTSGRDRWEQFF.